What follows are 15 T cell receptor beta chains derived from one specimen sequenced in a study of T cell responses to AZD1222 COVID-19 vaccine. The repertoire was sequenced with immunoSEQ multiplex PCR; TCRdb's copy has only in-frame clones and lacks some. The sample consists of some 120,000 clones, around 85% of them appearing once. This sample comprised peripheral blood, obtained 28 days after the second AZD1222 dose. The source of these receptors is an adult who received the AZD1222 COVID-19 vaccine.

This chain links TRBV19 with TRBJ1-1, with 8 bases fitting TRBD1. CDR1 is LNHDA, CDR2 SQIVND, per germline (reference sequence). Unmatched junction bases numbered 14, after V lost 7 bases and J lost 4 bases. The CDR3 sequence is 16 residues long. CDR3 nucleotides: TGTGCCAGTATCAGAGGGGGGAGACAGGGGACCACTGAAGCTTTCTTT. Its protein is CASIRGGRQGTTEAFF.

The chain employs TRBV13 and TRBJ1-1, with TRBD1 matching over 7 bases. The V gene's germline CDR1 is PRHDT and CDR2 FYEKMQ (reference sequence). J was trimmed by 0 bases and V by 5 bases; bases with no gene match: 6. The length of the CDR3 is 15 residues. CDR3 bases: TGTGCCAGCAGCCGGCGGGGACAGATGAACACTGAAGCTTTCTTT. Translation: CASSRRGQMNTEAFF.

V and J are TRBV10-3 and TRBJ1-4; no definite D call. Trimming removed 6 bases at V and 0 bases at J, with 11 bases between. The length of the CDR3 is 15 residues. CDR1 is ENHRY and CDR2 is SYGVKD in the germline V gene. Here the CDR3 reads CAISDYGATNEKLFF. DNA for the CDR3: TGTGCCATCAGCGATTACGGAGCAACTAATGAAAAACTGTTTTTT.

CDR3 DNA sequence: TGTGCCAGCAGCAAAGGGGGGGCAGTCCGGGATGAAGCTTTCTTT. Amino acids: CASSKGGAVRDEAFF. The rearrangement links TRBV7-3 to TRBJ1-1; tentatively, D is TRBD1 (6 bases). The CDR3 contains 15 residues. V was trimmed by 5 bases and J by 7 bases, leaving 20 bases between them. Germline V lookup: CDR1 SGHTA, CDR2 FQGTGA. Variable domain in full (rest from reference TRBV7-3 and TRBJ1-1): GAGVSQTPSNKVTEKGKYVELRCDPISGHTALYWYRQSLGQGPEFLIYFQGTGAADDSGLPNDRFFAVRPEGSVSTLKIQRTERGDSAVYLCASSKGGAVRDEAFFGQGTRLTVV.

V and J are TRBV7-9 and TRBJ2-1, with 7 bases matching TRBD2. Germline-derived CDR1 and CDR2 are SEHNR and FQNEAQ (reference sequence). V trimming: 4 bases; J trimming: 1 base; junction bases outside the gene matches: 4. The CDR3 loop spans 15 amino acids. CDR3 in amino acids: CASSSRGVSYNEQFF. The CDR3 bases are TGTGCCAGCAGCTCTCGGGGGGTTTCCTACAATGAGCAGTTCTTC.

The rearrangement uses TRBV20-1 and TRBJ1-6; D gene unclear. Trimming removed 1 base at V and 10 bases at J, with 5 bases between. The CDR3 is made up of 11 amino acids. Germline-derived CDR1 and CDR2 are DFQATT and SNEGSKA (reference sequence). CDR3 nucleotides: TGCAGTGCTAGAGTGCCCTCACCCCTCCACTTT. It encodes CSARVPSPLHF.

V is TRBV4-2 and J is TRBJ2-1, with 7 bases that match TRBD2. Trimming at V came to 4 bases and at J to 3 bases, leaving 6 bases not matched to a gene. CDR3 size: 15 residues. Germline CDR1 LGHNA, CDR2 YNFKEQ. The CDR3 DNA sequence: TGTGCCAGCAGCCTTGGACTAGATAACTACAATGAGCAGTTCTTC. It encodes CASSLGLDNYNEQFF.

V is TRBV6-2 or TRBV6-3 and J is TRBJ2-1; 7 bases agree with TRBD2. There are 13 residues in the CDR3. CDR1 is MNHEY and CDR2 is SVGEGT in the germline V gene. V lost 2 bases and J lost 14; bases outside the gene matches: 9. This chain's CDR3 is CASSYPPVGREFF. DNA for the CDR3: TGTGCCAGCAGTTACCCCCCTGTGGGGAGGGAGTTCTTC.

The chain recombines TRBV5-1 with TRBJ2-2; TRBD2 matches 11 bases. V was pared by 2 bases and J by 7 bases, with 4 bases of the junction left unmatched. Germline V gene lookup returns CDR1 SGHRS and CDR2 YFSETQ. CDR3 length: 15 amino acids. CDR3 loop: CASSLITSGGGELFF. DNA for the CDR3: TGCGCCAGCAGCTTAATCACTAGCGGGGGCGGGGAGCTGTTTTTT.

The chain carries TRBV7-6 and TRBJ2-5, with unresolved D. The V end was cut by 5 bases, the J end by 2 bases, with 15 bases between. Germline lookup yields CDR1 SGHVS and CDR2 FNYEAQ. This CDR3 has 15 residues. The CDR3 region is CASSPPSRYQETQYF. In DNA, the CDR3 is TGTGCCAGCAGCCCCCCGTCTCGATATCAAGAGACCCAGTACTTC.

The chain links TRBV4-3 to TRBJ1-4; D call uncertain. Germline assignment: CDR1 LGHNA and CDR2 YSLEER. This CDR3 region has 14 residues. Trimming left V 0 bases short and J 3 bases short, with 5 bases between. This CDR3 reads CASSQEGSNEKLFF. The CDR3 coding sequence is TGCGCCAGCAGCCAAGAAGGGTCTAATGAAAAACTGTTTTTT.

The chain employs TRBV7-3 and TRBJ1-2; a weak D match, TRBD1 (5 bases). Germline lookup yields CDR1 SGHTA and CDR2 FQGTGA. The CDR3 totals 15 residues. The ends were cut back, 5 bases at V and 0 bases at J, with 13 bases in the middle. The CDR3 region is CASSRGTEANYGYTF. CDR3 nucleotide sequence: TGTGCCAGCAGCCGAGGGACGGAAGCTAACTATGGCTACACCTTC.

The chain couples TRBV6-5 to TRBJ1-4; TRBD1 might be the D (6 bases). The CDR3 is made up of 14 amino acids. Germline CDR1 is MNHEY and CDR2 is SVGAGI. The CDR3 is CATTGAGANEKLFF. CDR3 bases: TGTGCGACCACCGGGGCAGGGGCTAATGAAAAACTGTTTTTT.

This clone occurred a few times. CDR3 sequence (DNA): TGTGCCATCAGTGCGACGGGACAGGATTATGGCTACACCTTC. Its protein is CAISATGQDYGYTF. The gene calls are TRBV10-3 and TRBJ1-2, with TRBD1 identical over 8 bases. Germline V CDR1 and CDR2: ENHRY, SYGVKD. Germline trimming cut 4 bases from V and 5 bases from J; bases unmatched to any gene: 6. The CDR3 runs 14 residues.

The CDR3 DNA is TGTGCCAGCAACTGGAGGGGGCCAGGGGGACGCAATGAGCAGTTCTTC. This codes for CASNWRGPGGRNEQFF. The gene calls are TRBV2 and TRBJ2-1; D is perhaps TRBD1 (7 bases). V was shortened by 7 bases and J by 6 bases, with 22 bases between the two germline ends. CDR3 size: 16 residues. Germline CDR1 reads SNHLY; CDR2 reads FYNNEI.